The rows below give T cell receptor beta chains drawn from one sample of a study of shared clonotypes between healthy human individuals. Libraries were prepared by immunoSEQ multiplex PCR; TCRdb keeps only in-frame clonotypes and omits some of them. The sample holds roughly 1 million clones, about 77% seen once. The sample consisted of memory CD4+ T cells sorted from blood. The receptors derive from a man younger than 35 in good health. Both conserved end residues are part of each CDR3. The D gene is left open where the match is weak. Clone size appears in some rows only: once, few, many, or a class for an expanded clone.

D gene	CDR3 length	V gene	clone size	J gene	CDR3 protein	CDR3 DNA
NA	16	TRBV6-1	NA	TRBJ2-3	CASSGSGATSIYTQYF	TGTGCCAGCAGTGGTTCGGGGGCCACTAGCATCTATACGCAGTATTTT
NA	13	TRBV29-1	NA	TRBJ2-5	CSVDWVGPKTQYF	TGCAGCGTTGATTGGGTGGGGCCGAAGACCCAGTACTTC
NA	13	TRBV19	NA	TRBJ2-1	CASSAGQYNEQFF	TGTGCCAGTAGTGCCGGACAGTACAATGAGCAGTTCTTC
NA	13	TRBV30	NA	TRBJ2-7	CAWSKYEAYEQYF	TGTGCCTGGAGTAAGTATGAGGCCTACGAGCAGTACTTC
NA	13	TRBV6-6	NA	TRBJ1-2	CASRPLVGYGYTF	TGTGCCAGCAGGCCCCTGGTAGGCTATGGCTACACCTTC
NA	15	TRBV7-9	few	TRBJ1-5	CASSLGRAPDQPQHF	TGTGCCAGCAGCTTAGGCAGGGCCCCGGATCAGCCCCAGCATTTT
TRBD1	16	TRBV5-4	once	TRBJ1-2	CASSLAGTGDAYGYTF	TGTGCCAGCAGCTTGGCCGGGACAGGGGATGCCTATGGCTACACCTTC
NA	15	TRBV19	NA	TRBJ1-5	CASSTSAGGNQPQHF	TGTGCCAGTAGTACTTCCGCCGGGGGAAATCAGCCCCAGCATTTT
TRBD2	15	TRBV11-3	NA	TRBJ2-1	CASSSQRGVFNEQFF	TGTGCCAGCAGCTCCCAGCGGGGGGTGTTCAATGAGCAGTTCTTC
TRBD1	14	TRBV19	few	TRBJ1-5	CASSETGGAVPQHF	TGTGCCAGTAGTGAGACAGGGGGCGCGGTCCCCCAGCATTTT
TRBD1	13	TRBV4-3	NA	TRBJ2-4	CASSRDRADIQYF	TGCGCCAGCAGCCGGGACAGGGCGGACATTCAGTACTTC
NA	13	TRBV9	NA	TRBJ2-7	CASSPTVRNEQYF	TGTGCCAGCAGCCCTACAGTGAGAAACGAGCAGTACTTC
NA	13	TRBV6-5	NA	TRBJ2-7	CASSRQDSYEQYF	TGTGCCAGCAGTCGACAGGATTCCTACGAGCAGTACTTC
TRBD2	16	TRBV4-3	NA	TRBJ2-7	CASSQDAAGLAYEQYF	TGCGCCAGCAGCCAAGATGCAGCGGGGCTAGCCTACGAGCAGTACTTC
NA	13	TRBV10-1	many	TRBJ2-7	CASSEQTSYEQYF	TGCGCCAGCAGTGAGCAGACCTCCTACGAGCAGTACTTC
NA	12	TRBV7-9	NA	TRBJ1-1	CASSQPGTKAFF	TGTGCCAGCAGCCAACCAGGGACAAAAGCTTTCTTT
TRBD1	17	TRBV5-4	NA	TRBJ1-2	CASSYGTGSKGNNGYTF	TGTGCCAGCAGCTACGGGACAGGGAGTAAAGGGAATAATGGCTACACCTTC
NA	12	TRBV11-2	NA	TRBJ1-2	CASSLRSRGYTF	TGTGCCAGCAGCTTGCGCAGTCGGGGCTACACCTTC
TRBD2	16	TRBV4-2	NA	TRBJ2-3	CASSQAASGPGDTQYF	TGTGCCAGCAGCCAAGCGGCTAGCGGCCCGGGAGATACGCAGTATTTT
NA	14	TRBV6-6	NA	TRBJ1-5	CASSYSEGTQPQHF	TGTGCCAGCAGTTACTCGGAGGGGACTCAGCCCCAGCATTTT
NA	15	TRBV6-5	NA	TRBJ1-6	CASSYKSSYNSPLHF	TGTGCCAGCAGTTACAAGAGCTCCTATAATTCACCCCTCCACTTT
NA	13	TRBV30	NA	TRBJ2-2	CARQEAVTGELFF	TGTGCCCGTCAGGAGGCGGTCACCGGGGAGCTGTTTTTT